Below are 2 T cell receptor beta chains sequenced from a single sample in a study of T cells expressing NK-cell markers (dated by TCRdb to 2018 to 2020). The library was made by 5' RACE. Sequenced on an Illumina HiSeq 2000. TCRdb reprocessed the reads, and each CDR3 protein sequence is entered once, without DNA. The data table for this sample lists a few hundred thousand distinct CDR3 sequences. The top ten clonotypes cover around 4% of the sample. Sample: blood T cells: a sorted CD56 or NKG2C T cell subset, CD4+ or CD8+ T cells, or bulk PBMC T cells (not recorded which). Receptors were obtained from a man aged 18 to 35 in good health. Donor details come from another sample of the same person, matched by shared clones.

This rearrangement joins TRBV4-1 to TRBJ1-1. Germline lookup yields CDR1 MGHRA and CDR2 YSYEKL. This CDR3 spans 14 amino acids. CDR3 sequence: CASSQALSGTEAFF.

The chain has TRBV5-1 and TRBJ2-6. CDR1 is SGHRS and CDR2 is YFSETQ in the germline V gene. The CDR3 covers 20 residues. CDR3 amino acids: CASSFLTLHRRDSGANVLTF.